The source of this T cell receptor beta chain is a study of blood T cell repertoires in COVID-19. Study details: The United States, Italy and Spain were the sources of the acute and convalescent COVID-19 samples. Sample material is recorded as cDNA or gDNA derived from T cells, B-cell-depleted T cells, or PBMCs.

Trimming cost V 3 bases and J 0 bases, with 5 bases left between them. The germline V gene has CDR1 LNHDA and CDR2 SQIVND (reference sequence). The length of the CDR3 is 13 residues. In terms of age and location, participants ranged from roughly 18 to 90 years and lived in under 30 US areas. Original data processing: The authors estimated nucleated cell counts from reference gene primer amplification. TCRdb's table, derived via immunoSEQ multiplex PCR, lists solely in-frame clones and lacks some. Clone size and the V and J calls come from that table; the DNA yielded D and trimming. Here the sample spans approximately 220,000 clones, approximately 83% being singletons.

The sequenced sample consisted of PBMCs or T cells enriched from blood (not recorded which). The origin of this receptor is a woman between 50 and 59 years old who had been exposed to COVID-19. The chain is built from TRBV19 and TRBJ1-1; the D is unclear. The CDR3 reads CASSIQLNTEAFF. CDR3 coding DNA: TGTGCCAGTAGTATCCAATTGAACACTGAAGCTTTCTTT.